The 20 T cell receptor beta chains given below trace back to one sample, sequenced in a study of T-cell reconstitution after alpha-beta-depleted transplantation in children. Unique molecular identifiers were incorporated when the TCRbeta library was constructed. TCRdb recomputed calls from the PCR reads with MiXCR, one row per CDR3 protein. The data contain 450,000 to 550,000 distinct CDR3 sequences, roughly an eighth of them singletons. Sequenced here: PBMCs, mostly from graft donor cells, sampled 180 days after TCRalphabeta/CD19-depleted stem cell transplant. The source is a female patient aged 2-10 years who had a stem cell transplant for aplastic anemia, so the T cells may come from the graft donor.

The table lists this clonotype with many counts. CDR3 nucleotides: TGTGCCAGCAGCGTAGCTGGGGGACCCAGCTCCTACAATGAGCAGTTCTTC. Amino acid sequence: CASSVAGGPSSYNEQFF. The gene calls are TRBV9 and TRBJ2-1; TRBD1 or TRBD2 may be the D gene (5 bases each). The CDR3 totals 17 residues. Germline lookup yields CDR1 SGDLS and CDR2 YYNGEE. With 0 bases removed from V and 0 bases from J, the gap between germline ends came to 13 bases.

The CDR3 nucleotides read TGTGCCAGCAGCCCCCCCGGGAGCACTCAGGGAGGCGAGCAGTACTTC. Protein product: CASSPPGSTQGGEQYF. V usage is TRBV7-9 and J usage is TRBJ2-7, with D maybe TRBD2 (6 bases). In germline, CDR1 is SEHNR, CDR2 FQNEAQ (reference sequence). The V and J ends lost 5 bases and 6 bases respectively, with 23 bases between them. The CDR3 totals 16 residues.

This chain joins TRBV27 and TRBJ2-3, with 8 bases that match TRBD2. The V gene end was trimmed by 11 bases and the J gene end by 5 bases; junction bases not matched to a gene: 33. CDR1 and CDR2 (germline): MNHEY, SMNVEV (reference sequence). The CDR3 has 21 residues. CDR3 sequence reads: CAGGFFSPPPGRAGEVDTQYF. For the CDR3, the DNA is TGTGCCGGGGGGTTTTTCAGCCCCCCTCCAGGACGAGCGGGAGAGGTAGATACGCAGTATTTT.

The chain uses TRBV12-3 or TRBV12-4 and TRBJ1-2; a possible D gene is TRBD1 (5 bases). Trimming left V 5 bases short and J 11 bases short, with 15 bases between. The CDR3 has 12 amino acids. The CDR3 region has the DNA TGTGCCAGCAGTCCCACCCGAGGGGAATACACCTTC. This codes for CASSPTRGEYTF.

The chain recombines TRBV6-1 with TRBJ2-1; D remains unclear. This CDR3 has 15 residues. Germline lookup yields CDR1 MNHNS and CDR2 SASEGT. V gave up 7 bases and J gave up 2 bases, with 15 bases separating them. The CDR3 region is CASTKDPSAYNEQFF. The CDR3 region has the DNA TGTGCCAGCACCAAAGACCCGAGTGCCTACAATGAGCAGTTCTTC.

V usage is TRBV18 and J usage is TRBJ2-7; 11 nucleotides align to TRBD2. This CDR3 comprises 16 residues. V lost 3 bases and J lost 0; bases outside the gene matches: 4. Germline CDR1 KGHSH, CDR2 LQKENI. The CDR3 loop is CASSPPGLAVSYEQYF. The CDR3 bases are TGTGCCAGCTCACCGCCGGGACTAGCGGTCTCCTACGAGCAGTACTTC.

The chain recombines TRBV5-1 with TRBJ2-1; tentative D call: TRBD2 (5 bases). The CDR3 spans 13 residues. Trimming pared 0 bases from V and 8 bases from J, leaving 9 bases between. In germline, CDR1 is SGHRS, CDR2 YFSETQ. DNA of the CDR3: TGCGCCAGCAGCTTGGGGGAGCCCCATGAGCAGTTCTTC. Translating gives CASSLGEPHEQFF.

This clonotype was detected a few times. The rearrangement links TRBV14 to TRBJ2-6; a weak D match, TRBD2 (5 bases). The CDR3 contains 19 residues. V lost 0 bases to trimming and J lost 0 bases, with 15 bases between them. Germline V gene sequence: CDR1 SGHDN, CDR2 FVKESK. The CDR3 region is CASSQDRIKRSSGANVLTF. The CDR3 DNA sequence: TGTGCCAGCAGCCAAGATCGCATTAAGCGGTCCTCTGGGGCCAACGTCCTGACTTTC.

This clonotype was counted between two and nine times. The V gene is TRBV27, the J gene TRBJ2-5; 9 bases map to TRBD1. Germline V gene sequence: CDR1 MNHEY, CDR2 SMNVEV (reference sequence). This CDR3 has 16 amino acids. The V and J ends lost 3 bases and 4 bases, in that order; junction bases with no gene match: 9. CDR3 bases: TGTGCCAGCAGTTTCTCAATACAGGGGGCTAGAGAGACCCAGTACTTC. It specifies CASSFSIQGARETQYF.

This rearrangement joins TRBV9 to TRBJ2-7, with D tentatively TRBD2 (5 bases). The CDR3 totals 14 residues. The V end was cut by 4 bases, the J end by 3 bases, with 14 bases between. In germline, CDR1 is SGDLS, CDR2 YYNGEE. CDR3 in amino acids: CASSPTPRGYEQYV. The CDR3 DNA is TGTGCCAGCAGCCCCACCCCCCGGGGCTACGAGCAGTACGTC.

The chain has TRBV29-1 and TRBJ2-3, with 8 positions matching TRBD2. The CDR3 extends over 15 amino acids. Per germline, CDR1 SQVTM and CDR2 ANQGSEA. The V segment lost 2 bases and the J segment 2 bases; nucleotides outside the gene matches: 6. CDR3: CSVELSGGTTDTQYF. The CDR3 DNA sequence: TGCAGCGTTGAACTCTCGGGAGGGACCACAGATACGCAGTATTTT.

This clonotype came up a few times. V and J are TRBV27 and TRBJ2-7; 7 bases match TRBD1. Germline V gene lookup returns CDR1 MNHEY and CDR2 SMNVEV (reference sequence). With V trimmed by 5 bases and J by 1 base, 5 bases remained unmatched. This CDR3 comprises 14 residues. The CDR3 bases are TGTGCCAGCAGTCCGACAGGGCAATCCTACGAGCAGTACGTC. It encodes CASSPTGQSYEQYV.

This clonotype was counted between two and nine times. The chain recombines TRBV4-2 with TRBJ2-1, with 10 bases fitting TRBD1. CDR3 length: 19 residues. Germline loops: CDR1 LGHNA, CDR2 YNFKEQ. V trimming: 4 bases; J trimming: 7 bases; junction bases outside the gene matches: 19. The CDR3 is CASSPRDRGDGRARNEQFF. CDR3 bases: TGTGCCAGCAGCCCTCGGGACAGGGGTGACGGGAGGGCCAGGAATGAGCAGTTCTTC.

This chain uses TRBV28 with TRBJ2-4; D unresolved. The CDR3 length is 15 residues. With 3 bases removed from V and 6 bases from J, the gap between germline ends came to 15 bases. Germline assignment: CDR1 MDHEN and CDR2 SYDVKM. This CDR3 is CASSLMTGPRNIQYF. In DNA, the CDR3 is TGTGCCAGCAGTTTGATGACGGGCCCTCGAAACATTCAGTACTTC.

CDR3 amino acids: CASSVGIQDINYGYTF. CDR3 coding DNA: TGTGCCAGCAGCGTAGGTATCCAGGACATCAACTATGGCTACACCTTC. This sequence joins TRBV9 and TRBJ1-2; D might be TRBD1 (5 bases). This CDR3 comprises 16 residues. The germline V and J ends were trimmed by 0 bases and 2 bases, with 14 bases remaining between them. Germline V gives CDR1 SGDLS, CDR2 YYNGEE.

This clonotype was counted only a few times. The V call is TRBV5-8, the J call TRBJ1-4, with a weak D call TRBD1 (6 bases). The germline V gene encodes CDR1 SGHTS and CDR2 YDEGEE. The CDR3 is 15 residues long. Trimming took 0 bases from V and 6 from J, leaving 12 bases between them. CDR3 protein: CASSLAGGPDEKLFF. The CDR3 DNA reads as TGTGCCAGCAGCTTGGCCGGGGGGCCCGATGAAAAACTGTTTTTT.

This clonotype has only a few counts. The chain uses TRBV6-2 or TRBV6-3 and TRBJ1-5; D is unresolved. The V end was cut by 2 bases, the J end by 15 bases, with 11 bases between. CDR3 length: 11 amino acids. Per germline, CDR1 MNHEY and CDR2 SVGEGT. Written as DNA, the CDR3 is TGTGCCAGCAGTTACCCCGGGGTAGTGCATTTT. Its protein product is CASSYPGVVHF.

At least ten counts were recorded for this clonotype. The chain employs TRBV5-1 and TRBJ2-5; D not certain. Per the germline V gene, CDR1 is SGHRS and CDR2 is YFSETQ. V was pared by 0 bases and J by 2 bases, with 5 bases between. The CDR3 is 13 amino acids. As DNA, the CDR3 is TGCGCCAGCAGCTTGGGCAGGCAAGAGACCCAGTACTTC. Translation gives CASSLGRQETQYF.

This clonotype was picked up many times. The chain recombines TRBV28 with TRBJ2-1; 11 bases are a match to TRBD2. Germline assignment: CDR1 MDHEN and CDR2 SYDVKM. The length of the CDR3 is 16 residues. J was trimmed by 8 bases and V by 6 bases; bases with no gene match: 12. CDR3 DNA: TGTGCCAGCAGGCCACTAACTAGCGGGAGATCCGATGAGCAGTTCTTC. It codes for CASRPLTSGRSDEQFF. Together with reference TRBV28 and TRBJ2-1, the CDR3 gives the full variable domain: DVKVTQSSRYLVKRTGEKVFLECVQDMDHENMFWYRQDPGLGLRLIYFSYDVKMKEKGDIPEGYSVSREKKERFSLILESASTNQTSMYLCASRPLTSGRSDEQFFGPGTRLTVL.

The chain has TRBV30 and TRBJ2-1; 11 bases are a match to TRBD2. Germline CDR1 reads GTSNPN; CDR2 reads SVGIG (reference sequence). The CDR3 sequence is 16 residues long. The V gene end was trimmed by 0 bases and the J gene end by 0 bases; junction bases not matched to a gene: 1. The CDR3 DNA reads TGTGCCTGGAGTGTCACTAGCGGGAGCTCCTACAATGAGCAGTTCTTC. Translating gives CAWSVTSGSSYNEQFF.